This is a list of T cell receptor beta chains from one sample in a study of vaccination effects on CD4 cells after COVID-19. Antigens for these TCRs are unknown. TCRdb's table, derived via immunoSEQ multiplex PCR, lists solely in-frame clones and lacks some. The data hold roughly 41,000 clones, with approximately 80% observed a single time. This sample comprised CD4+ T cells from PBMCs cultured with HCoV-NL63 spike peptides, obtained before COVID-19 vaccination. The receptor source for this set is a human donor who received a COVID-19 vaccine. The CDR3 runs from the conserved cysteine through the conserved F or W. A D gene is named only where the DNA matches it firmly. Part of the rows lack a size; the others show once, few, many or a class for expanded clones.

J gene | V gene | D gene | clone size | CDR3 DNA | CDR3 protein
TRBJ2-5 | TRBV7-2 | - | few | TGTGCCAGCAGACCCGGACGTGCTCAAGAGACCCAGTACTTC | CASRPGRAQETQYF
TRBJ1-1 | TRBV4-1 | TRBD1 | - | TGCGCCAGCAGCCAAGTGGGAGGGAGGGGGCGGAGGACTGAAGCTTTCTTT | CASSQVGGRGRRTEAFF
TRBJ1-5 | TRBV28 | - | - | TGTGCCAGCAGTTCTACCCGGAATCAGCCCCAGCATTTT | CASSSTRNQPQHF
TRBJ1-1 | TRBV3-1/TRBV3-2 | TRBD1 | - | TGTGCCAGCACCCGACAGGGCTCTCGGCGAACTGAAGCTTTCTTT | CASTRQGSRRTEAFF
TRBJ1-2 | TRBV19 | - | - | TGTGCCAGTAGTCACCCTCCCAGTGAGGCAGCTCGGACGGGGGGCTACACCTTC | CASSHPPSEAARTGGYTF
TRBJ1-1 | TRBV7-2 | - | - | TGTGCCAGCAGCTTAGACAAGGGGAAATCTTTCTTT | CASSLDKGKSFF
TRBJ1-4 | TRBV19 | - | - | TGTGCCAGTATCGGGAGGGGAGGAGAAAAACTGTTTTTT | CASIGRGGEKLFF
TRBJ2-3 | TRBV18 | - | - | TGTGCCAGCTCACCAAACCCGCTCTCCGATACGCAGTATTTT | CASSPNPLSDTQYF
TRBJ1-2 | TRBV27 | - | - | TGTGCCAGCAGTCCCCGGGACCGCCCTAACTATGGCTACACCTTC | CASSPRDRPNYGYTF
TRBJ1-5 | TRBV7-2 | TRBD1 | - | TGTGCCAGCAGCTTGAGAACCGGGACAGAAGGGATTCAGCCCCAGCATTTT | CASSLRTGTEGIQPQHF
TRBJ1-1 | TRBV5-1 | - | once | TGCGCCAGTCGGCAGGACGAGAACACTGAAGCTTTCTTT | CASRQDENTEAFF
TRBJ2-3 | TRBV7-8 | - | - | TGTGCCAGCAGCTTCCGACTAGAGGGCACAGATACGCAGTATTTT | CASSFRLEGTDTQYF
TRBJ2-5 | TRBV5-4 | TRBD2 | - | TGTGCCAGCAGCATCGGGGGGGCCGGGGAGACCCAGTACTTC | CASSIGGAGETQYF
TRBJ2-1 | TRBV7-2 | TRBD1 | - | TGTGCCAGCAGCTTAGCCAGGGGGCAGGTTTATGAGCAGTTCTTC | CASSLARGQVYEQFF
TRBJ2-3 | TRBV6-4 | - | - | TGTGCCAGCAGTGACACCAGGGGAGATACGCAGTATTTT | CASSDTRGDTQYF
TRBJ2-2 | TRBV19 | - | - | TGTGCCAGTAGCCGACAGACGGGCATAGACACCGGGGAGCTGTTTTTT | CASSRQTGIDTGELFF
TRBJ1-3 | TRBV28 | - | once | TGTGCCAGCAGTTTCACTACACAGTCTTCTGGAAACACCATATATTTT | CASSFTTQSSGNTIYF
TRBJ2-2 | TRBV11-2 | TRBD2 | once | TGTGCCAGCAGCTCCCTTGGACTAGCGGGGGATACCGGGGAGCTGTTTTTT | CASSSLGLAGDTGELFF
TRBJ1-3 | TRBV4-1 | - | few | TGCGCCAGCACCGTCGACGGTGGGAGAGGAAACACCATATATTTT | CASTVDGGRGNTIYF
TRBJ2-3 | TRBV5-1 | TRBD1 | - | TGCGCCAGCAGCTTGGGAACGGGACAGGGGACCACAGATACGCAGTATTTT | CASSLGTGQGTTDTQYF
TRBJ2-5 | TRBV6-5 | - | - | TGTGCCAGCAGTCCTGACCCTACCCCAGAGACCCAGTACTTC | CASSPDPTPETQYF
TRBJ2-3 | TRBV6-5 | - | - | TGTGCCAGCACCGAAACCTTCACGGGCACAGATACGCAGTATTTT | CASTETFTGTDTQYF
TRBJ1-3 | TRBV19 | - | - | TGTGCCAGTAGTATGCGGCAGATCTCTGGAAACACCATATATTTT | CASSMRQISGNTIYF
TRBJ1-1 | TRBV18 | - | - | TGTGCCAGCTCACCCGCTAATCAGGGGACTGAAGCTTTCTTT | CASSPANQGTEAFF
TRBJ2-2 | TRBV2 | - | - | TGTGCCACTTTCCCGGGGCAGGCGAACACCGGGGAGCTGTTTTTT | CATFPGQANTGELFF
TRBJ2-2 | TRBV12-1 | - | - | TGTGCCAGCAGCTCCCGGACTAGCGGGGAGAAAAACACCGGGGAGCTGTTTTTT | CASSSRTSGEKNTGELFF
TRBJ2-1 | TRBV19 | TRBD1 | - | TGTGCCAGTAGTCCCAGGACAGGGGCGACCTACAATGAGCAGTTCTTC | CASSPRTGATYNEQFF
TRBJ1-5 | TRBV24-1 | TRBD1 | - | TGTGCCACCAGCCACAGGGGGAGCAATCAGCCCCAGCATTTT | CATSHRGSNQPQHF
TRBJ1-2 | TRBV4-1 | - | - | TGCGCCAGCAGCCAAGTAGAGGGGCTCGACTATGGCTACACCTTC | CASSQVEGLDYGYTF
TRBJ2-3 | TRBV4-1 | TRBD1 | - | TGCGCCAGCAGCCAAGTTGCCTCCGGGACAGGGAGCACAGATACGCAGTATTTT | CASSQVASGTGSTDTQYF
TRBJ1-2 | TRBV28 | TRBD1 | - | TGTGCCAGCAGCCGCGACAGGGCAGATGGCTACACCTTC | CASSRDRADGYTF
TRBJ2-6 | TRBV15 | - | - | TGTGCCACCAGCAGAGAAGCCGGGGTCTCTGGGGCCAACGTCCTGACTTTC | CATSREAGVSGANVLTF
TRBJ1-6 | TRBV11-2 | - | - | TGTGCCAGCAGCTTACTCGGACAGTCGGATTCACCCCTCCACTTT | CASSLLGQSDSPLHF
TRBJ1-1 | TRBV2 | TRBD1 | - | TGTGCCAGCAGGAGGACAGGGCAAACTGAAGCTTTCTTT | CASRRTGQTEAFF
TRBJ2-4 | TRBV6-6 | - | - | TGTGCCAGCAGTTACGCAGGGGAAAACATTCAGTACTTC | CASSYAGENIQYF
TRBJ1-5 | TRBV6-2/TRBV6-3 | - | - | TGTGCCAGCAGTCTACAGGCTAGCAATCAGCCCCAGCATTTT | CASSLQASNQPQHF
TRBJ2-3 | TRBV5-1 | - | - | TGCGCCAGCAGCTCAAGTAGCGGCTCCACAGATACGCAGTATTTT | CASSSSSGSTDTQYF
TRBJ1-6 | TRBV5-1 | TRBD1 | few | TGCGCCAGCAGCGGGAAGGACAGGTTTAATTCACCCCTCCACTTT | CASSGKDRFNSPLHF
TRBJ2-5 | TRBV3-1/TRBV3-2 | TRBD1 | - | TGTGCCAGCAGCCAAGATTTGACAGGGGGAGAGACCCAGTACTTC | CASSQDLTGGETQYF
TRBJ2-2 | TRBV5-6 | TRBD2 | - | TGTGCCAGCAGCGGGGGGAGGGTCAGAGCGTCGAACACCGGGGAGCTGTTTTTT | CASSGGRVRASNTGELFF
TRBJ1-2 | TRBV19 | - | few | TGTGCCAGTACCTCGGAGAGCGGAACCAATGGCTACACCTTC | CASTSESGTNGYTF
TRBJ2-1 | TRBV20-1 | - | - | TGCAGTGCTAGTAACAATGAGCAGTTCTTC | CSASNNEQFF
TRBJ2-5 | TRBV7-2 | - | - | TGTGCCAGCGTCCTGAGTCAGGGGACCCAGTACTTC | CASVLSQGTQYF
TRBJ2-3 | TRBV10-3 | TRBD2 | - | TGTGCCATCAGTGAGTGGGGGGGTGACACAGATACGCAGTATTTT | CAISEWGGDTDTQYF
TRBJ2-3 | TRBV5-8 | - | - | TGTGCCAGCCCGGGCGCAGATACGCAGTATTTT | CASPGADTQYF
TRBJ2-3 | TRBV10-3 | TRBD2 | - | TGTGCCATCAGTACAGCGGGGACCACAGATACGCAGTATTTT | CAISTAGTTDTQYF
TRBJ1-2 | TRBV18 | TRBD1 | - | TGTGCCAGCTCACCAACAGGGGAAAACTATGGCTACACCTTC | CASSPTGENYGYTF
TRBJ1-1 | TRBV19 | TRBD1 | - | TGTGCCAGTAAGAGGGGTCGGGACAGGGTCCTCTCTGAAGCTTTCTTT | CASKRGRDRVLSEAFF
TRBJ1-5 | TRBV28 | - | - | TGTGCCAGCAGCCCGACCCACGGGGGTAATCAGCCCCAGCATTTT | CASSPTHGGNQPQHF
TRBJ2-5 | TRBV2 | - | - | TGTGCCAGCAGTTTCACTCTAGCGTTCGGAGAGACCCAGTACTTC | CASSFTLAFGETQYF
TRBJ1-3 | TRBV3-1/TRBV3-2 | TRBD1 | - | TGTGCCACAAAACCGACAGGGGTTGGAAACACCATATATTTT | CATKPTGVGNTIYF
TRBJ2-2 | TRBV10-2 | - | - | TGCGCCAGCAGTGAGTCCGGCAGGGGTCGTATCGGGGAGCTGTTTTTT | CASSESGRGRIGELFF
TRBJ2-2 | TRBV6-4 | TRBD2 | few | TGTGCCAGCAGTGAACCAGCGGGGACCGGGGAGCTGTTTTTT | CASSEPAGTGELFF
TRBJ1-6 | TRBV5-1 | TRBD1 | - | TGCGCCAGCAGCTTAGGACAGGGGGGTTCACCCCTCCACTTT | CASSLGQGGSPLHF
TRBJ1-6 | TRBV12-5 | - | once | TGTGCTAGTGGTTTGGGGCGGCGAGGCAGTGGAAATTCACCCCTCCACTTT | CASGLGRRGSGNSPLHF